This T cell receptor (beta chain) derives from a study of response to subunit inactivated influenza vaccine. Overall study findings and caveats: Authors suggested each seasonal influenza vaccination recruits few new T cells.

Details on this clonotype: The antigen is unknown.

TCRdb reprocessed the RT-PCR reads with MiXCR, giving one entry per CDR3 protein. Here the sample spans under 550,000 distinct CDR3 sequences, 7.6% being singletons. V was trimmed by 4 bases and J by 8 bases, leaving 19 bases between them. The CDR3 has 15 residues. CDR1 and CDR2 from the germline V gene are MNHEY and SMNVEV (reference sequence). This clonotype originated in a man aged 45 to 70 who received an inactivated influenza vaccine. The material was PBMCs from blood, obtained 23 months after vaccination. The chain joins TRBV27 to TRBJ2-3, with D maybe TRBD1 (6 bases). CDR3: CASSSPHQGRTTQYF. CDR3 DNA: TGTGCCAGCAGTTCGCCCCATCAGGGGAGAACTACGCAGTATTTT.